The next 11 T cell receptor beta chains were all read from a single sample in a study of spatial heterogeneity in lung cancer. Each CDR3 protein gets one entry after TCRdb re-called the 5' RACE reads with MiXCR. The sample holds under 100,000 distinct CDR3 sequences, around 10% seen once. Time point meaning: sample taken at primary tumor resection. The input material, whole RNA from tumor, nontumor lung or frozen PBMC, was sequenced unsorted. The sequenced sample was PBMCs, obtained at surgery. These receptors all come from a male donor with early-stage non-small cell lung cancer.

The sample holds many counts of this clonotype. V gene TRBV7-2 combines with J gene TRBJ1-6; 10 positions match TRBD1. V shed 2 bases, J shed 7 bases, and the junction held 2 bases outside the gene matches. The CDR3 length is 15 residues. CDR1 SGHTA and CDR2 FQGNSA come from the germline V gene. The CDR3 region is CASSLRGQGNSPLHF. The CDR3 bases are TGTGCCAGCAGCTTAAGGGGACAGGGGAATTCACCCCTCCACTTT.

This clonotype was detected only a few times. The chain combines TRBV20-1 with TRBJ2-1, with TRBD2 matching 12 bases. Germline V CDR1 and CDR2: DFQATT, SNEGSKA (reference sequence). With V trimmed by 6 bases and J by 0 bases, 12 bases remained unmatched. The CDR3 sequence is 18 residues long. CDR3: CSARLAGGFLSSYNEQFF. The CDR3 DNA reads as TGCAGTGCGCGTCTAGCGGGGGGGTTTCTGAGCTCCTACAATGAGCAGTTCTTC.

This clonotype has at least ten counts. The J gene is TRBJ1-1, the V gene TRBV5-6; no clear D gene. This CDR3 has 16 residues. The germline V and J ends were trimmed by 4 bases and 3 bases, with 19 bases remaining between them. Germline loops: CDR1 SGHDT, CDR2 YYEEEE. CDR3 DNA: TGTGCCAGCAGCCTTGCCCCAATTACAAGGGACACTGAAGCTTTCTTT. This codes for CASSLAPITRDTEAFF.

This clonotype has only a few counts. This CDR3 reads CASSLQGAETQYF. The CDR3 nucleotides read TGTGCCAGCAGCTTACAGGGGGCGGAGACCCAGTACTTC. The chain recombines TRBV5-4 with TRBJ2-5, with 9 bases matching TRBD1. This CDR3 is built from 13 residues. CDR1 is SGHNT and CDR2 is YYREEE in the germline V gene (reference sequence). V lost 2 bases to trimming and J lost 5 bases; unmatched junction nucleotides: 1. Supplemented by reference TRBV5-4 and TRBJ2-5, the full variable domain reads ETGVTQSPTHLIKTRGQQVTLRCSSQSGHNTVSWYQQALGQGPQFIFQYYREEENGRGNFPPRFSGLQFPNYSSELNVNALELDDSALYLCASSLQGAETQYFGPGTRLLVL.

This clonotype occurred a few times. The chain couples TRBV28 to TRBJ2-3, with 8 bases lining up with TRBD1. This CDR3 has 15 residues. V lost 9 bases to trimming and J lost 5 bases; unmatched junction nucleotides: 13. Germline V CDR1 and CDR2: MDHEN, SYDVKM. CDR3 residues: CASFSGQGPQDTQYF. CDR3 coding DNA: TGTGCCAGTTTTTCCGGACAGGGTCCACAAGATACGCAGTATTTT.

There are many counts of this clonotype. This chain links TRBV10-3 with TRBJ2-7, with TRBD2 matching 9 bases. Germline CDR1 reads ENHRY; CDR2 reads SYGVKD. Unmatched junction bases numbered 7, after V lost 11 bases and J lost 5 bases. The CDR3 covers 12 residues. CDR3 amino acids: CAAGLAHDEQYF. The CDR3 DNA is TGTGCCGCGGGACTAGCTCACGACGAGCAGTACTTC.

Ten or more counts support this clonotype. The chain is built from TRBV20-1 and TRBJ2-1; 7 nucleotides align to TRBD2. This CDR3 has 16 amino acids. Losses at the gene ends were 3 bases for V and 7 bases for J; bases not matched to a gene: 15. The germline gives CDR1 DFQATT, CDR2 SNEGSKA (reference sequence). This chain's CDR3 is CSASGGGGGMLNEQFF. In nucleotides, the CDR3 is TGCAGTGCTAGTGGTGGCGGGGGTGGAATGCTGAATGAGCAGTTCTTC.

This clonotype was recorded at least ten times. The chain carries TRBV18 and TRBJ2-7; 8 bases fit TRBD1. V lost 4 bases, J lost 3 bases, and 5 bases stayed unmatched. The CDR3 sequence is 14 residues long. Germline V CDR1 and CDR2: KGHSH, LQKENI. The DNA of the CDR3 is TGTGCCAGCTCACTGACGGGACAGGACTACGAGCAGTACTTC. This sequence encodes CASSLTGQDYEQYF.

V usage is TRBV20-1 and J usage is TRBJ2-4, with 8 bases that match TRBD2. This CDR3 region has 15 residues. Germline CDR1 DFQATT, CDR2 SNEGSKA (reference sequence). V was pared by 5 bases and J by 3 bases, with 9 bases of the junction left unmatched. CDR3 sequence: CSALGPGTSKNIQYF. The DNA for the CDR3 is TGCAGTGCTCTAGGGCCCGGGACTAGCAAAAACATTCAGTACTTC.

This clonotype was observed at least ten times. This sequence joins TRBV6-5 and TRBJ2-5; tentative D call: TRBD1 (6 bases). This CDR3 region has 12 residues. Germline values: CDR1 MNHEY, CDR2 SVGAGI. Trimming shortened V by 10 bases and J by 5 bases, and 14 bases separated the two germline ends. CDR3: CATSDRFETQYF. The CDR3 DNA reads as TGTGCCACTTCCGACAGGTTCGAGACCCAGTACTTC.

The table lists this clonotype with a few counts. V usage is TRBV29-1 and J usage is TRBJ2-3, with 11 bases that match TRBD2. V gave up 6 bases and J gave up 0 bases; unmatched junction bases: 8. Germline V lookup: CDR1 SQVTM, CDR2 ANQGSEA. CDR3 length equals 16 residues. CDR3 DNA: TGCAGCGTGGGGGGGACTAGCGGCCTCAGCACAGATACGCAGTATTTT. Amino acid sequence: CSVGGTSGLSTDTQYF.